One sample yielded the 17 T cell receptor beta chains listed below, sequenced in a study of OX40 agonist ivuxolimab in advanced cancers. Sequencing used immunoSEQ multiplex PCR; TCRdb keeps in-frame clones, though not all of them. Of about 91,000 clones listed, approximately 87% are singletons. The sample consisted of CD4+ or CD8+ T cells sorted from blood, taken in a trial of the OX40 agonist ivuxolimab. Receptors were obtained from an adult with an advanced solid tumor such as melanoma, head and neck, liver or kidney cancer.

The V gene is TRBV18, the J gene TRBJ2-3, with TRBD1 matching 10 bases. With V trimmed by 4 bases and J by 4 bases, 14 bases remained unmatched. The CDR3 is made up of 18 amino acids. Germline V gene data show CDR1 as KGHSH and CDR2 as LQKENI. The CDR3 sequence: CASSLRLPGQGFSDTQYF. The CDR3 nucleotides read TGTGCCAGCTCACTTCGGCTGCCGGGACAGGGGTTTTCAGATACGCAGTATTTT.

V is TRBV9 and J is TRBJ1-3; TRBD1 might be the D (5 bases). From germline, CDR1 is SGDLS and CDR2 YYNGEE. There are 16 residues in the CDR3. V lost 4 bases, J lost 0 bases, and 14 bases lay in between. The CDR3 sequence: CASSRLGGHSGNTIYF. Here the CDR3 DNA reads TGTGCCAGCAGCCGCCTCGGGGGTCACTCTGGAAACACCATATATTTT.

V and J are TRBV27 and TRBJ2-1; possible D gene TRBD2, 5 bases. V was cut by 0 bases and J by 10 bases, with 10 bases left in between. The CDR3 sequence is 13 residues long. Germline V gene data show CDR1 as MNHEY and CDR2 as SMNVEV (reference sequence). The CDR3 loop reads CASSLSRDVEQFF. The DNA of the CDR3 is TGTGCCAGCAGTTTATCCCGGGATGTCGAGCAGTTCTTC.

The CDR3 region has the DNA TGCGCCAGCAGAAGGGAATCTGAAGCTTTCTTT. Its translation is CASRRESEAFF. The J gene is TRBJ1-1, the V gene TRBV5-1; D ambiguous. The CDR3 length is 11 residues. The V gene's germline CDR1 is SGHRS and CDR2 YFSETQ. The ends were cut back, 5 bases at V and 6 bases at J, with 8 bases in the middle.

J is TRBJ1-4 and V is TRBV6-5; 8 bases align to TRBD1. J lost 8 bases, V lost 4 bases, and 9 bases had no gene match. Germline V lookup: CDR1 MNHEY, CDR2 SVGAGI. The CDR3 runs 15 residues. The chain's CDR3 is CASSSLQGAGEKLFF. The CDR3 DNA reads as TGTGCCAGCAGTTCACTCCAGGGGGCAGGGGAAAAACTGTTTTTT.

V and J are TRBV5-1 and TRBJ2-3; D is undetermined. The CDR3 extends over 14 amino acids. V was shortened by 4 bases and J by 0 bases, with 9 bases between the two germline ends. Germline lookup yields CDR1 SGHRS and CDR2 YFSETQ. The CDR3 reads CASSQTTSTDTQYF. The CDR3 DNA is TGCGCCAGCAGCCAGACAACTAGCACAGATACGCAGTATTTT.

V usage is TRBV15 and J usage is TRBJ1-4; the match to TRBD1 covers 7 bases. The length of the CDR3 is 16 residues. Germline V gene data show CDR1 as LNHNV and CDR2 as YYDKDF (reference sequence). The ends lost 1 base at V and 5 bases at J; junction bases unmatched: 7. The CDR3 DNA reads as TGTGCCACCAGCAGAGGGGATCAGGGGGAAAATGAAAAACTGTTTTTT. Residues: CATSRGDQGENEKLFF.

J is TRBJ2-7 and V is TRBV7-2; D call uncertain. V was cut by 6 bases and J by 0 bases, with 12 bases left in between. The CDR3 runs to 14 residues. Germline V gene data show CDR1 as SGHTA and CDR2 as FQGNSA. CDR3 protein: CASSPRPSSYEQYF. The CDR3 coding sequence is TGTGCCAGCAGTCCCCGTCCAAGCTCCTACGAGCAGTACTTC.

This sequence joins TRBV2 and TRBJ2-6; D ambiguous. This CDR3 has 15 residues. V lost 3 bases, J lost 0 bases, and 6 bases lay in between. Germline lookup yields CDR1 SNHLY and CDR2 FYNNEI. The CDR3 DNA follows: TGTGCCAGCAGTGACCCTAGCTCTGGGGCCAACGTCCTGACTTTC. This encodes CASSDPSSGANVLTF.

This chain uses TRBV29-1 with TRBJ2-3; D gene unclear. The CDR3 is made up of 11 amino acids. The germline V gene encodes CDR1 SQVTM and CDR2 ANQGSEA. Trimming shortened V by 4 bases and J by 3 bases, and 5 bases separated the two germline ends. The chain's CDR3 is CSVGETDTQYF. The CDR3 coding sequence is TGCAGCGTTGGTGAAACAGATACGCAGTATTTT.

The chain combines TRBV19 with TRBJ2-6; unclear D gene. In germline, CDR1 is LNHDA, CDR2 SQIVND (reference sequence). The CDR3 totals 16 residues. V lost 7 bases, J lost 0 bases, and 13 bases lay in between. For the CDR3, the DNA is TGTGCCAGTATGGCCTTTTTGAGCTCTGGGGCCAACGTCCTGACTTTC. It specifies CASMAFLSSGANVLTF.

A few counts support this clone. V is TRBV7-9 and J is TRBJ1-4; D ambiguous. Germline V gene lookup returns CDR1 SEHNR and CDR2 FQNEAQ (reference sequence). The CDR3 loop spans 15 amino acids. V lost 1 base and J lost 0, with 6 bases in between. The DNA for the CDR3 is TGTGCCAGCAGCTTAGACCTAGCAACTAATGAAAAACTGTTTTTT. Protein sequence: CASSLDLATNEKLFF.

The J gene is TRBJ2-6, the V gene TRBV7-2; possibly TRBD2 for D (5 bases). The germline V and J ends were trimmed by 5 bases and 0 bases, with 8 bases remaining between them. CDR1 and CDR2 (germline): SGHTA, FQGNSA. The CDR3 contains 15 residues. Here the CDR3 reads CASSQEASGANVLTF. The CDR3 DNA sequence: TGTGCCAGCAGCCAGGAGGCCTCTGGGGCCAACGTCCTGACTTTC.

This clone was seen only once. The chain has TRBV5-4 and TRBJ1-1; D gene uncertain. V was shortened by 4 bases and J by 0 bases, with 7 bases between the two germline ends. Germline V lookup: CDR1 SGHNT, CDR2 YYREEE (reference sequence). This CDR3 region has 13 residues. The CDR3 sequence is CASSRDVNTEAFF. The CDR3 nucleotides read TGTGCCAGCAGCCGAGATGTGAACACTGAAGCTTTCTTT.

The gene calls are TRBV4-1 and TRBJ2-1; 10 positions agree with TRBD2. In germline, CDR1 is MGHRA, CDR2 YSYEKL. The CDR3 has 17 residues. After removal of 7 bases from V and 6 bases from J, the junction contained 15 bases not matched to a gene. The CDR3 reads CASTKETASGSANEQFF. The DNA for the CDR3 is TGCGCCAGCACTAAGGAGACGGCTAGCGGGAGTGCCAATGAGCAGTTCTTC.

J is TRBJ2-2 and V is TRBV6-6, with D perhaps assigned TRBD1 or TRBD2 (5 bases each). This CDR3 is built from 16 residues. V was trimmed by 7 bases and J by 6 bases, leaving 21 bases between them. The germline gives CDR1 MNHNY, CDR2 SVGAGI (reference sequence). The CDR3 reads CASTPRGTRGAGELFF. The CDR3 bases are TGTGCCAGCACCCCTCGAGGGACCAGAGGTGCCGGGGAGCTGTTTTTT.

This chain uses TRBV19 with TRBJ2-7, with D perhaps matching TRBD1 (6 bases). Looked up from germline, CDR1 is LNHDA and CDR2 is SQIVND (reference sequence). The CDR3 totals 15 residues. The V end was cut by 6 bases, the J end by 0 bases, with 15 bases between. In DNA form, the CDR3 reads TGTGCCAGTAGCCCCAGATGGGACAACTCCTACGAGCAGTACTTC. This translates into CASSPRWDNSYEQYF.